Reported below is one T cell receptor (beta chain). Its cognate antigen has yet to be identified. The junction and the germline gene differ at one end; a read error may be behind it. The TCR beta CDR3 regions were amplified from RNA transcripts. A first-round RT-PCR of the TCR CDR3 used the HTBI primer set with the Qiagen OneStep RT-PCR kit. A second multiplex PCR round built the libraries, followed by size selection and purification. Sequencing of the libraries was done on an Illumina HiSeq2000 using paired-end 100 bp reads. For the original study's pipeline: SOAPnuke was used to process the raw data, removing reads that contained adapters or uncalled bases, had a mean Phred below 15, or lacked an exact match to the constant primer or identifier. COPE v1.2.5 was used to merge the high-quality paired reads, and each unique nucleotide sequence was defined as a clonotype. MiTCR v1.1 was used to align clonotypes to the IMGT TRBV, TRBD and TRBJ reference segments. Analysis was restricted to V-J combinations with a frequency above 0.0001, which covered roughly 99% of repertoires. The TCS score was defined as F50 (clonal expansion) divided by E x V (chaos), with BLOSUM62-based TCRdist calculated between CDR3 peptides within each V-J. Welch's t-statistics and random forest reduced around 510 V-J features to about 13, which were used in a naive Bayes classifier (R e1071). The public reads were reprocessed in TCRdb via fastp at Q25 and MiXCR, keeping in-frame beta chains. Records with the same CDR3 protein are collapsed into one entry carrying the most frequent genes and DNA. For this entry, the V and J calls and clone size follow TCRdb and not the study's own pipeline. Here the sample has some 400,000 distinct CDR3 sequences; roughly 12% occur a single time. Around 20% of the sample comes from the top ten.

These data belong to a study of T cells in Graves' hyperthyroidism and ophthalmopathy (dated by TCRdb to between 2018 and 2021). With regard to the full study: Peripheral blood samples were taken at initial diagnosis, before any treatment was given. In addition, the study compared T-cell repertoires in thyroid tissue and in blood from roughly six Graves' hyperthyroidism patients. For training and testing, the roughly 93 patients in the discovery cohort were randomly divided in a 7:3 ratio. To identify distinguishing TCR V-J signatures, a discovery cohort of around 98 patients was used, comprising 43 with Graves' ophthalmopathy and 55 to 65 with stable Graves' hyperthyroidism. Following sampling, methimazole starting at 30 mg daily was given to hyperthyroidism patients, and high-dose intravenous methylprednisolone was given to ophthalmopathy patients. The paper reports TCR Vbeta CDR3 sequencing of fewer than 150 peripheral blood samples: 40 or so ophthalmopathy, under 80 hyperthyroidism and around 17 progressor patients. Prospective prediction of ophthalmopathy was tested in an independent validation cohort of some 20 hyperthyroidism patients and approximately 17 patients who later progressed to ophthalmopathy. Overall results and qualifications from the work: In validation, the model predicted progression to ophthalmopathy with roughly 66% sensitivity and over 72% specificity, a median of 6.5 months before onset. Most expanded thyroid clonotypes (frequency above 0.001) were also found in blood, which suggests that blood repertoires may mirror thyroid immune responses. No statistical method was used to set the sample size in advance, and investigators knew the group allocation. A 13 V-J signature model separated ophthalmopathy from stable hyperthyroidism, with around 90% sensitivity and 81% to 83% specificity in cross-validation and 80%/75% in testing.

Hyperthyroidism patients were aged 18 to 65 years and newly diagnosed, with disease duration of less than 2 months. Patients with uncontrolled infections, other autoimmune diseases, pregnancy or lactation were excluded. Diagnoses relied on clinical symptoms, serum thyroxine and TRAb, thyroid ultrasound and orbital computed tomography. For progressor patients, blood was drawn at the first diagnosis of hyperthyroidism, before any ophthalmopathy symptoms had appeared. PBMCs were separated from approximately 9.9 ml of fresh peripheral blood using Ficoll-Paque density gradient centrifugation. Patients classed as progressors first received a Graves' hyperthyroidism diagnosis and then went on to develop ophthalmopathy during follow-up. Total RNA was extracted with Trizol reagent, and quality was checked on an Agilent 2100 Bioanalyzer. CDR1 and CDR2, per the germline V gene, are MNHNS and SASEGT. From the cysteine up to the phenylalanine, the CDR3 has a length of 15 residues. Only the CDR3 DNA is retained, 45 bases long and in frame from the first base.

The sequence came from a man aged 25-45 years with Graves' hyperthyroidism that later progressed to Graves' ophthalmopathy. The V gene is TRBV6-1 and the J gene is TRBJ2-2, with 8 bases matching TRBD1. Sequencing was done on a sample of blood. This receptor has the CDR3 CASSDSGQGVGELFF. The DNA sequence is as follows: TGCGCCAGCAGTGATAGCGGACAGGGTGTCGGGGAGCTGTTTTTT.